The clone carrying this T cell receptor beta chain was counted at least ten times. The antigen is undetermined. From germline, CDR1 is SEHNR and CDR2 FQNEAQ (reference sequence). The CDR3 length is 14 residues. V lost 0 bases and J lost 3, with 8 bases in between. These data belong to a study of T-cell reconstitution after alpha-beta-depleted transplantation in children. Study results and limitations: TCRbeta diversity was high at day 60 in some patients (a result of surviving recipient T cells and thymic progenitors). The authors attributed T-cell counts and diversity one year after transplant mostly to newly produced T cells. Several hundred expanded graft clones reportedly were the source of alpha-beta T cells about two months after transplant.

Preparing the TCRbeta library involved the use of unique molecular identifiers. Via MiXCR, TCRdb re-called the PCR reads, giving one row per CDR3 protein. The table has 700,000 to 950,000 distinct CDR3 sequences, under 20% seen once. This chain uses TRBV7-9 with TRBJ2-5; no firm D call. The TCR sequence derives from a male patient aged 10 to 17 who had a stem cell transplant for acute lymphoblastic leukemia, so the T cells may come from the graft donor. Material: PBMCs, mostly from graft donor cells, obtained 360 days after TCRalphabeta/CD19-depleted stem cell transplant. CDR3: CASSLAGGKETQYF. The CDR3 DNA follows: TGTGCCAGCAGCTTAGCTGGTGGGAAAGAGACCCAGTACTTC. Together with reference TRBV7-9 and TRBJ2-5, the CDR3 gives the full variable domain: DTGVSQNPRHKITKRGQNVTFRCDPISEHNRLYWYRQTLGQGPEFLTYFQNEAQLEKSRLLSDRFSAERPKGSFSTLEIQRTEQGDSAMYLCASSLAGGKETQYFGPGTRLLVL.